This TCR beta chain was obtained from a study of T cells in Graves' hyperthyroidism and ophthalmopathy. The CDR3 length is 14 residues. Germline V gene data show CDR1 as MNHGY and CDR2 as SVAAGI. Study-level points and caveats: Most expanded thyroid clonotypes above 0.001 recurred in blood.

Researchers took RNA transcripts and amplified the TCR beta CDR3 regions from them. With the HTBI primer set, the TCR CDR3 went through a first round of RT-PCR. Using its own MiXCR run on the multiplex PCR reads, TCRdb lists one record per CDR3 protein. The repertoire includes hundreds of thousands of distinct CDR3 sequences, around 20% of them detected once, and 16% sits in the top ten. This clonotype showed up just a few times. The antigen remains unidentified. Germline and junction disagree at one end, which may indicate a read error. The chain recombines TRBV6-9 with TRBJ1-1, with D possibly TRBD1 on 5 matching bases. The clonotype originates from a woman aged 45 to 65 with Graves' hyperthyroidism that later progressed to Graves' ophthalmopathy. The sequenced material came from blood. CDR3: CASGYRQGHTEAFF. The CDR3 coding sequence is TGTGCCAGCGGTTACAGGCAGGGTCACACTGAAGCTTTCTTT.